This TCR beta chain was sequenced in a study of blood T cell repertoires in COVID-19. Looking at the study overall: Sites across the United States, Italy and Spain contributed samples from acute and convalescent COVID-19.

V lost 6 bases to trimming and J lost 1 base, with 9 bases between them. In germline, CDR1 is MNHNY, CDR2 SVGAGI (reference sequence). The CDR3 has 13 amino acids. The repertoire was sequenced with immunoSEQ multiplex PCR; TCRdb's copy has only in-frame clones and lacks some. The table includes 220,000 or so clones, roughly 80% detected once. The TCR was taken from a woman aged 60-75 years with acute or convalescent COVID-19. The sample comprised peripheral blood. The chain employs TRBV6-6 and TRBJ1-1, with D uncertain. In DNA, the CDR3 is TGTGCCAGCAGGCGACGGTGGAACACTGAAGCTTTCTTT. Amino acid sequence: CASRRRWNTEAFF.